Listed below are T cell receptor beta chains from one sample, sequenced in a study of T and B cells in COVID-19 patients. TCRdb independently ran MiXCR on the multiplex PCR reads; one entry per CDR3 protein. The table has more than 15,000 distinct CDR3 sequences, about a quarter seen once; the top ten hold about 3%. The sequenced sample was blood. The source of these receptors is a human donor who had recovered from COVID-19. The conserved cysteine and the conserved F or W are not part of the CDR3 here. Fields, in order: clone size, J gene, D gene, V gene, CDR3 length, CDR3 protein. D genes are given only for firm matches. Clone size is stated in some rows and not others, as once, few, many or a class when expanded.

many	TRBJ2-1	TRBD2	TRBV19	11	ASALAGINEQF
-	TRBJ2-2	TRBD2	TRBV30	14	AWRGTSGGNTGELF
few	TRBJ2-7	-	TRBV14	10	ASSQGSPPQY
medium-sized	TRBJ2-1	TRBD2	TRBV19	11	ASISRGEREQF
-	TRBJ1-2	TRBD1	TRBV6-1	11	ASSPTGGIGYT
medium-sized	TRBJ2-1	TRBD1	TRBV30	12	AWGQGFETNEQF
many	TRBJ2-2	-	TRBV6-1	11	ASSDLVSGELF
few	TRBJ1-1	-	TRBV5-1	11	ASSSGYDTEAF
many	TRBJ2-1	-	TRBV12-3/TRBV12-4	11	AIVFGSYNEQF
few	TRBJ1-5	-	TRBV11-2	11	ASSLAGTQPQH
many	TRBJ2-7	TRBD1	TRBV15	16	ATSRDRGNRGRFSEQY
many	TRBJ2-5	TRBD2	TRBV6-5	16	ASSRRTSGGGGAGTQY
few	TRBJ2-7	-	TRBV15	11	ATSAQVSYEQY
few	TRBJ2-7	TRBD2	TRBV6-2/TRBV6-3	14	ASSLAGTSGTPGQY
medium-sized	TRBJ2-3	TRBD2	TRBV12-3/TRBV12-4	13	ASTLLAGSTDTQY
-	TRBJ1-2	-	TRBV10-3	13	ASSYPGTSLYGYT
few	TRBJ2-7	TRBD2	TRBV5-1	12	ASSLAAGAGEQY
once	TRBJ2-7	TRBD1	TRBV7-9	13	ASSFLGTGFYEQY
few	TRBJ2-5	-	TRBV5-4	12	ASSFGAGSETQY
-	TRBJ2-1	TRBD2	TRBV6-2/TRBV6-3	17	ASSYSDGTSGFEDNEQF
-	TRBJ1-2	-	TRBV19	13	ASRSLLTGDYGYT
-	TRBJ2-2	-	TRBV7-2	12	ASSLEWYAGELF
few	TRBJ2-5	-	TRBV7-6	11	ASSLPYQETQY
many	TRBJ2-2	TRBD1	TRBV27	15	ASSYPIQGARTGELF
medium-sized	TRBJ2-1	TRBD1	TRBV6-4	13	ASSEQGATYNEQF
-	TRBJ1-2	-	TRBV7-2	12	ASSPGRELYGYT
few	TRBJ1-3	-	TRBV6-5	13	ASSYSRGSGNTIY
medium-sized	TRBJ2-6	-	TRBV19	14	ASSIGSVSGANVLT
few	TRBJ1-2	-	TRBV30	12	AWSRPGRNYGYT
many	TRBJ2-7	-	TRBV18	11	ASSPLGGYEQY
-	TRBJ1-1	-	TRBV11-2	15	ASSFHPTPGVNTEAF
medium-sized	TRBJ2-7	-	TRBV29-1	10	SVTRTSSEQY
many	TRBJ1-3	-	TRBV19	12	ASSVYTAGNTIY